The present entry profiles one TCR beta chain with its context. This sample was included in a study of blood T cell repertoires in COVID-19. The authors' processing: Using reference gene primer amplification, nucleated cell counts were estimated. TCRdb keeps only in-frame clones here, not all; method: immunoSEQ multiplex PCR. V, J and clone size are taken as reported in that table, and D and trimming were inferred from the DNA itself. The sample contains around 300,000 clones, around 86% of which appear only once. CDR3 length equals 13 residues. The germline V gene encodes CDR1 SEHNR and CDR2 FQNEAQ (reference sequence). Trimming removed 0 bases at V and 0 bases at J, with 3 bases between.

The chain links TRBV7-9 to TRBJ2-7; D uncertain. This receptor was taken from a woman aged 35 to 49 who had recovered from COVID-19. The sample consisted of peripheral blood. The CDR3 here is CASSLAYSYEQYF. Here the CDR3 DNA reads TGTGCCAGCAGCTTAGCCTACTCCTACGAGCAGTACTTC.